The 30 T cell receptor beta chains below all came from one sample that was sequenced in a study of blood T cell repertoires in COVID-19. Sequencing was performed with immunoSEQ multiplex PCR; in TCRdb, only in-frame clones are kept and a portion is missing. The data contain more than 85,000 clones, roughly 80% of them singletons. The sample consisted of peripheral blood. All receptors derive from a human donor in a cohort sampled during active COVID-19.

CDR3 nucleotides: TGTGCCAGTAGTACCACAGTATCCGAGCAGTACTTC. Encoded protein: CASSTTVSEQYF. The chain is built from TRBV19 and TRBJ2-7, with D unresolved. V lost 4 bases, J lost 6 bases, and 10 bases lay in between. The V gene's germline CDR1 is LNHDA and CDR2 SQIVND (reference sequence). The CDR3 sequence is 12 residues long.

The CDR3 protein is CASSHGGYEQYF. CDR3 nucleotide sequence: TGTGCCAGCAGCCACGGGGGATACGAGCAGTACTTC. The chain uses TRBV11-3 and TRBJ2-7; the D gene is possibly TRBD2 (6 bases). The CDR3 runs 12 residues. CDR1 and CDR2 from the germline V gene are SGHNT and YENEEA. V gave up 5 bases and J gave up 4 bases, with 9 bases separating them.

The chain recombines TRBV28 with TRBJ1-5; maybe TRBD1 (5 bases). In germline, CDR1 is MDHEN, CDR2 SYDVKM. This CDR3 contains 15 residues. V shed 5 bases and J shed 2 bases, with 13 bases lying between them. The CDR3 DNA is TGTGCCAGCAGTACCGACAGTTTGGGCAATCAGCCCCAGCATTTT. As protein: CASSTDSLGNQPQHF.

The count of this clone is one. The rearrangement uses TRBV5-4 and TRBJ1-3; D uncertain. V lost 0 bases to trimming and J lost 3 bases, with 10 bases between them. This CDR3 is built from 15 residues. CDR1 is SGHNT, CDR2 YYREEE, per germline (reference sequence). In DNA, the CDR3 is TGTGCCAGCAGCTTGGGCGGGGAAGGTGGAAACACCATATATTTT. Protein: CASSLGGEGGNTIYF. The variable domain in full, completed from reference TRBV5-4 and TRBJ1-3, reads ETGVTQSPTHLIKTRGQQVTLRCSSQSGHNTVSWYQQALGQGPQFIFQYYREEENGRGNFPPRFSGLQFPNYSSELNVNALELDDSALYLCASSLGGEGGNTIYFGEGSWLTVV.

The V gene is TRBV27, the J gene TRBJ1-1; a possible D gene is TRBD1 (6 bases). V lost 3 bases, J lost 8 bases, and 16 bases lay in between. The germline gives CDR1 MNHEY, CDR2 SMNVEV (reference sequence). The CDR3 spans 14 residues. The CDR3 nucleotides read TGTGCCAGCAGTTTCGCAGGGGTGGATTCCGAAGCTTTCTTT. Its translation is CASSFAGVDSEAFF.

At least ten counts were recorded for this clone. The V gene is TRBV2, the J gene TRBJ2-5; TRBD2 matches at 8 bases. The CDR3 covers 15 residues. J gave up 7 bases and V 6 bases, and 13 bases lay outside the gene matches. Germline loops: CDR1 SNHLY, CDR2 FYNNEI. CDR3 DNA sequence: TGTGCCAGCAGACTACTAGCGGTGGGACTGGGGACCCAGTACTTC. Protein sequence: CASRLLAVGLGTQYF.

V and J are TRBV5-4 and TRBJ2-5; 7 nucleotides match TRBD1. Germline assignment: CDR1 SGHNT and CDR2 YYREEE (reference sequence). This CDR3 contains 14 residues. The V gene end was trimmed by 3 bases and the J gene end by 1 base; junction bases not matched to a gene: 3. CDR3 region: CASSWGQFQETQYF. As DNA, the CDR3 is TGTGCCAGCAGCTGGGGACAGTTCCAAGAGACCCAGTACTTC.

This chain links TRBV27 with TRBJ2-1, with 7 bases matching TRBD2. V lost 7 bases to trimming and J lost 0 bases; unmatched junction nucleotides: 9. Germline V gene lookup returns CDR1 MNHEY and CDR2 SMNVEV (reference sequence). This CDR3 is built from 16 residues. The CDR3 DNA follows: TGTGCCAGCACGGGCGGGGGAACCCCCTCCTACAATGAGCAGTTCTTC. It is translated as CASTGGGTPSYNEQFF.

The genes are TRBV7-6 and TRBJ1-6; TRBD1 matches 9 bases. Trimming cost V 2 bases and J 9 bases; bases outside gene matches: 5. The V gene's germline CDR1 is SGHVS and CDR2 FNYEAQ. CDR3 length equals 15 residues. In DNA form, the CDR3 reads TGTGCCAGCAGCTTAAAACAGGGGGCGGTTTCACCCCTCCACTTT. It is translated as CASSLKQGAVSPLHF.

CDR3 sequence reads: CASSSLSQGARTF. The CDR3 DNA follows: TGTGCCAGCAGCTCCCTTTCACAGGGGGCGAGGACCTTC. The chain joins TRBV7-9 to TRBJ1-2, with 9 bases identical to TRBD1. CDR1 is SEHNR and CDR2 is FQNEAQ in the germline V gene (reference sequence). V shed 4 bases, J shed 14 bases, and the junction held 11 bases outside the gene matches. The CDR3 loop spans 13 amino acids.

The rearrangement joins TRBV28 to TRBJ2-6; D is uncertain. The CDR3 length is 14 residues. V was clipped by 6 bases and J by 2 bases, with 8 bases between them. CDR1 and CDR2 from the germline V gene are MDHEN and SYDVKM. The CDR3 reads CASSSPAGANVLTF. CDR3 DNA: TGTGCCAGCAGCTCCCCAGCTGGGGCCAACGTCCTGACTTTC.

This clone occurred once. The gene calls are TRBV19 and TRBJ1-4, with D unclear. The CDR3 totals 16 residues. Trimming removed 3 bases from V and 1 base from J, with 12 bases in between. CDR1 LNHDA and CDR2 SQIVND come from the germline V gene (reference sequence). The CDR3 nucleotides are TGTGCCAGTAGTATTAGGCGGGATGGAACTAATGAAAAACTGTTTTTT. Encoded protein: CASSIRRDGTNEKLFF.

This clone was detected only a few times. This chain links TRBV3-1 (or the pseudogene TRBV3-2) with TRBJ1-5, with TRBD1 matching over 8 bases. CDR1 LGHDT and CDR2 YNNKEL come from the germline V gene (reference sequence). This CDR3 spans 17 amino acids. The V and J ends lost 4 bases and 2 bases, in that order; junction bases with no gene match: 10. CDR3 sequence: CASSRTGSRSGNQPQHF. CDR3 DNA sequence: TGTGCCAGCAGCCGGACAGGGTCTCGCTCCGGCAATCAGCCCCAGCATTTT.

The J gene is TRBJ2-7, the V gene TRBV2, with D possibly TRBD2 on 6 matching bases. Germline V gene data show CDR1 as SNHLY and CDR2 as FYNNEI. The CDR3 extends over 15 amino acids. Trimming removed 3 bases at V and 4 bases at J, with 16 bases between. The CDR3 region has the DNA TGTGCCAGCAGTGAGGAGGCTGGGGGGTTATACGAGCAGTACTTC. It translates to CASSEEAGGLYEQYF.

V and J are TRBV4-3 and TRBJ2-3, with 10 bases fitting TRBD2. CDR3 size: 18 residues. CDR1 LGHNA and CDR2 YSLEER come from the germline V gene. Trimming cost V 0 bases and J 2 bases; bases outside gene matches: 8. The CDR3 sequence is CASSQEVPLAGFTDTQYF. The CDR3 nucleotides read TGCGCCAGCAGCCAAGAAGTTCCACTAGCGGGGTTCACAGATACGCAGTATTTT.

The chain combines TRBV9 with TRBJ2-5; 16 positions agree with TRBD2. The CDR3 runs 19 residues. J lost 5 bases, V lost 2 bases, and 12 bases had no gene match. The germline V gene has CDR1 SGDLS and CDR2 YYNGEE. The CDR3 DNA is TGTGCCAGCAGCGTGGGCCCCGGGACTAGCGGGGGGGCCGCGGAGACCCAGTACTTC. Translating gives CASSVGPGTSGGAAETQYF.

The J gene is TRBJ1-1, the V gene TRBV7-9, with D maybe TRBD1 (6 bases). Trimming removed 3 bases from V and 5 bases from J, with 10 bases in between. The V gene's germline CDR1 is SEHNR and CDR2 FQNEAQ (reference sequence). This CDR3 spans 13 amino acids. In DNA form, the CDR3 reads TGTGCCAGCAGCTTTCAGGGACATACTGAAGCTTTCTTT. It encodes CASSFQGHTEAFF.

This clone was detected once. The V call is TRBV11-3, the J call TRBJ2-1, with a weak D call TRBD1 (5 bases). Germline V gene data show CDR1 as SGHNT and CDR2 as YENEEA. V lost 3 bases and J 8 bases, leaving 11 bases between the germline ends. This CDR3 spans 13 amino acids. DNA of the CDR3: TGTGCCAGCAGCTTTAGGGGTAAGGATGAGCAGTTCTTC. Its translation: CASSFRGKDEQFF. Filled out from reference TRBV11-3 and TRBJ2-1, the complete variable domain reads EAGVVQSPRYKIIEKKQPVAFWCNPISGHNTLYWYLQNLGQGPELLIRYENEEAVDDSQLPKDRFSAERLKGVDSTLKIQPAELGDSAVYLCASSFRGKDEQFFGPGTRLTVL.

V usage is TRBV3-1 (or the pseudogene TRBV3-2) and J usage is TRBJ2-5; 14 positions agree with TRBD2. CDR3 length equals 17 residues. V dropped 4 bases and J dropped 2; count of bases not matched to a gene: 6. Germline CDR1 and CDR2: LGHDT and YNNKEL (reference sequence). DNA of the CDR3: TGTGCCAGCAGCCCACCGACTAGCGGGGGGGTTCAAGAGACCCAGTACTTC. This codes for CASSPPTSGGVQETQYF.

This sequence joins TRBV7-2 and TRBJ1-1; TRBD1 matches 7 bases. CDR1 is SGHTA, CDR2 FQGNSA, per germline. With 2 bases clipped from V and 6 bases from J, the junction kept 3 bases outside the gene matches. This CDR3 comprises 13 residues. The CDR3: CASSLTQGAEAFF. CDR3 nucleotide sequence: TGTGCCAGCAGCTTAACCCAGGGGGCTGAAGCTTTCTTT.

The rearrangement links TRBV7-9 to TRBJ2-7, with D uncertain. Germline lookup yields CDR1 SEHNR and CDR2 FQNEAQ (reference sequence). Deletions cut 2 bases from V and 5 bases from J, with 16 bases between. The CDR3 runs 15 residues. CDR3 sequence (DNA): TGTGCCAGCAGCTTAAGCCAGGTTTATGACGACGAGCAGTACTTC. It yields the protein CASSLSQVYDDEQYF.

This clone was observed once. The chain joins TRBV6-4 to TRBJ2-1; 7 nucleotides match TRBD2. The CDR3 has 15 residues. CDR1 and CDR2 from the germline V gene are MRHNA and SNTAGT. The ends lost 2 bases at V and 3 bases at J; junction bases unmatched: 4. CDR3: CASSDVAGDYNEQFF. The DNA for the CDR3 is TGTGCCAGCAGTGACGTGGCGGGGGACTACAATGAGCAGTTCTTC.

This clone was seen more than once but under ten times. The chain has TRBV3-1 (or the pseudogene TRBV3-2) and TRBJ1-5; TRBD1 matches at 8 bases. The CDR3 contains 16 residues. Per germline, CDR1 LGHDT and CDR2 YNNKEL (reference sequence). Germline trimming cut 0 bases from V and 7 bases from J; bases unmatched to any gene: 8. CDR3 in DNA: TGTGCCAGCAGCCAAGACTTCTACAGGGGGGGCCAGCCCCAGCATTTT. Residues: CASSQDFYRGGQPQHF.

This clone was detected only once. This rearrangement joins TRBV3-1 (or the pseudogene TRBV3-2) to TRBJ2-5, with D perhaps matching TRBD2 (7 bases). From germline, CDR1 is LGHDT and CDR2 YNNKEL (reference sequence). V gave up 1 base and J gave up 3 bases, with 27 bases separating them. The CDR3 has 20 residues. This chain's CDR3 is CASSQAWRGTDSGGEETQYF. DNA of the CDR3: TGTGCCAGCAGCCAAGCTTGGCGGGGGACCGACTCCGGGGGCGAAGAGACCCAGTACTTC.

The J gene is TRBJ2-2, the V gene TRBV27, with D possibly TRBD2 on 6 matching bases. Trimming took 3 bases from V and 0 from J, leaving 11 bases between them. The CDR3 contains 16 residues. Germline CDR1 and CDR2: MNHEY and SMNVEV (reference sequence). In DNA form, the CDR3 reads TGTGCCAGCAGTTTTGGGGGGACCACGAACACCGGGGAGCTGTTTTTT. The encoded protein is CASSFGGTTNTGELFF.

The V call is TRBV7-6, the J call TRBJ1-1, with TRBD1 as a possible D gene (6 bases). Per germline, CDR1 SGHVS and CDR2 FNYEAQ. Between the trimmed V and J ends, which lost 2 bases and 5 bases, there was a span of 9 bases. There are 13 residues in the CDR3. The CDR3 region is CASSLSGVTEAFF. As DNA, the CDR3 is TGTGCCAGCAGCTTATCAGGGGTTACTGAAGCTTTCTTT.

The genes are TRBV2 and TRBJ2-1, with D perhaps matching TRBD2 (6 bases). The V end lost 8 bases, the J end lost 9 bases, and 23 bases lay between the germline ends. CDR1 is SNHLY and CDR2 is FYNNEI in the germline V gene. The CDR3 spans 15 residues. CDR3 sequence: CASGGVAKTSGEQFF. CDR3 coding DNA: TGTGCCAGCGGGGGAGTGGCAAAGACTAGTGGTGAGCAGTTCTTC.

This sequence joins TRBV10-3 and TRBJ1-1; a weak D match, TRBD1 (5 bases). Germline CDR1 is ENHRY and CDR2 is SYGVKD. The germline V and J ends were trimmed by 0 bases and 2 bases, with 7 bases remaining between them. The CDR3 length is 14 residues. CDR3 region: CAISESGRNTEAFF. CDR3 nucleotides: TGTGCCATCAGTGAGTCGGGGCGCAACACTGAAGCTTTCTTT.

This chain links TRBV6-6 with TRBJ1-4; D is unclear. Germline CDR1 MNHNY, CDR2 SVGAGI (reference sequence). Trimming took off 5 bases at V and 0 bases at J, with 10 bases between the two ends. The CDR3 length is 15 residues. For the CDR3, the DNA is TGTGCCAGCAGTCCCCGAGCGGCAACTAATGAAAAACTGTTTTTT. Amino acids: CASSPRAATNEKLFF.

The V call is TRBV2, the J call TRBJ1-5; TRBD1 is a possible D gene (5 bases). Looked up from germline, CDR1 is SNHLY and CDR2 is FYNNEI. The CDR3 runs 14 residues. The V end was cut by 6 bases, the J end by 0 bases, with 9 bases between. CDR3 residues: CASSTGLSNQPQHF. The CDR3 DNA follows: TGTGCCAGCAGCACAGGTCTTAGCAATCAGCCCCAGCATTTT.